Listed below are T cell receptor beta chains from one sample, sequenced in a study of technical replicates of blood from a handful of donors. The assay was immunoSEQ multiplex PCR, and TCRdb's table has in-frame clones only and misses some. The sample holds some 84,000 clones, about 91% seen once. Sequencing was performed on T cells isolated from PBMCs. The source is a human donor in good health. CDR3s include the opening cysteine and the closing phenylalanine or tryptophan. A D gene is named only where the DNA matches it firmly. Not all rows give a size; the values are once, few, many and, for expanded clones, a class.

CDR3aa | CDR3nt | v_gene | abundance | d_gene | j_gene
CASSLEGRATNEKLFF | TGTGCCAGCAGCTTGGAAGGGAGGGCAACTAATGAAAAACTGTTTTTT | TRBV5-4 | - | - | TRBJ1-4
CASVSRADTQYF | TGTGCCAGTGTTTCGCGGGCCGATACGCAGTATTTT | TRBV19 | - | - | TRBJ2-3
CSVGGDSGNTGELFF | TGCAGCGTTGGGGGGGATAGCGGCAACACCGGGGAGCTGTTTTTT | TRBV29-1 | once | - | TRBJ2-2
CASSSSRRSGNTIYF | TGTGCCAGCAGCTCTAGTAGGCGCTCTGGAAACACCATATATTTT | TRBV7-9 | - | - | TRBJ1-3
CASSLGPHSREQYF | TGCGCCAGCAGCTTGGGTCCCCACAGCAGGGAGCAGTACTTC | TRBV5-1 | - | - | TRBJ2-7
CASSQGRLPGYTF | TGTGCCAGCAGCCAAGGCAGGCTGCCTGGCTACACCTTC | TRBV4-2 | - | - | TRBJ1-2
CASSQEVAVYSNQPQHF | TGTGCCAGCAGCCAAGAGGTGGCAGTTTATAGCAATCAGCCCCAGCATTTT | TRBV4-2 | - | - | TRBJ1-5
CASSLTDGLAYNEQFF | TGTGCCAGCAGCTTAACGGACGGACTAGCCTATAATGAGCAGTTCTTC | TRBV7-3 | - | TRBD2 | TRBJ2-1
CASSLPEGGNEQFF | TGTGCCAGCAGCTTACCCGAAGGGGGCAATGAGCAGTTCTTC | TRBV7-9 | - | - | TRBJ2-1
CASSSPVGGGRALETQYF | TGTGCCAGCAGCTCCCCGGTGGGTGGCGGGAGGGCCTTAGAGACCCAGTACTTC | TRBV7-2 | - | TRBD2 | TRBJ2-5
CASSLTSGSGDTQYF | TGCGCCAGCAGCTTGACTAGCGGGAGTGGGGATACGCAGTATTTT | TRBV5-1 | - | TRBD2 | TRBJ2-3
CASSWGQSYEQYF | TGTGCCAGCAGCTGGGGACAGTCCTACGAGCAGTACTTC | TRBV7-2 | - | TRBD1 | TRBJ2-7
CASSQEGGREIPETQYF | TGCGCCAGCAGCCAAGAGGGGGGGCGGGAGATCCCAGAGACCCAGTACTTC | TRBV4-1 | - | - | TRBJ2-5
CASSFRPSGRQETQYF | TGTGCCAGCAGCTTTAGGCCTAGCGGGAGACAAGAGACCCAGTACTTC | TRBV5-4 | once | TRBD2 | TRBJ2-5
CASSEETGSSGNTIYF | TGTGCCAGCAGTGAAGAGACAGGGAGCTCTGGAAACACCATATATTTT | TRBV2 | - | TRBD1 | TRBJ1-3
CASSVAREGQQNEQFF | TGTGCCAGCAGCGTAGCCCGGGAGGGACAGCAGAATGAGCAGTTCTTC | TRBV9 | once | - | TRBJ2-1
CATSRDKGALGYTF | TGTGCCACCAGCAGAGATAAGGGGGCGCTTGGCTACACCTTC | TRBV15 | once | TRBD1 | TRBJ1-2
CASSLAEGHQETQYF | TGTGCCAGCAGCTTAGCGGAGGGGCACCAAGAGACCCAGTACTTC | TRBV7-9 | - | - | TRBJ2-5
CASSYINTEAFF | TGTGCCAGCAGCTATATCAACACTGAAGCTTTCTTT | TRBV7-2 | few | - | TRBJ1-1
CASSLTAGYYEQYF | TGTGCCAGCAGCTTAACTGCGGGCTACTACGAGCAGTACTTC | TRBV7-9 | - | - | TRBJ2-7
CASSLSGVGIRLDFPYEQYF | TGTGCCAGCAGTTTATCAGGGGTAGGTATCAGACTAGACTTCCCCTACGAGCAGTACTTC | TRBV27 | - | - | TRBJ2-7
CASSLAPWGGNEQFF | TGTGCCAGCAGCTTAGCGCCTTGGGGGGGGAATGAGCAGTTCTTC | TRBV7-2 | - | TRBD2 | TRBJ2-1
CASSLDLRAYNEQFF | TGTGCCAGCAGCTTAGATCTGCGGGCTTACAATGAGCAGTTCTTC | TRBV11-2 | - | - | TRBJ2-1
CASSFTSDEQYF | TGCGCCAGCAGCTTTACTAGCGACGAGCAGTACTTC | TRBV5-1 | once | TRBD2 | TRBJ2-7
CASSQEKDRRDEQYF | TGCGCCAGCAGCCAAGAAAAGGACAGGCGCGACGAGCAGTACTTC | TRBV4-1 | - | TRBD1 | TRBJ2-7
CASSVDLATYNEQFF | TGTGCCAGCAGCGTAGATTTGGCAACATACAATGAGCAGTTCTTC | TRBV9 | once | - | TRBJ2-1
CASSPGTGNYEQYF | TGCGCCAGCAGCCCCGGGACAGGGAACTACGAGCAGTACTTC | TRBV4-3 | - | TRBD1 | TRBJ2-7
CANSRGGIDTGELFF | TGTGCCAACTCCCGGGGGGGAATCGACACCGGGGAGCTGTTTTTT | TRBV28 | - | TRBD2 | TRBJ2-2
CSVEDRGTDTQYF | TGCAGCGTTGAAGATCGGGGGACAGATACGCAGTATTTT | TRBV29-1 | - | - | TRBJ2-3
CASSLGQGTGELFF | TGTGCCAGCAGCTTGGGACAGGGCACCGGGGAGCTGTTTTTT | TRBV11-2 | - | TRBD1 | TRBJ2-2
CSARKGWEQYF | TGCAGTGCTAGAAAGGGGTGGGAGCAGTACTTC | TRBV20-1 | - | - | TRBJ2-7
CASSFSNLQGWNNYGYTF | TGTGCCAGCAGCTTTTCTAACTTGCAGGGGTGGAATAACTATGGCTACACCTTC | TRBV7-6 | once | - | TRBJ1-2
CASSLAGTAYNEQFF | TGTGCCAGCAGCCTTGCCGGGACAGCATACAATGAGCAGTTCTTC | TRBV6-6 | - | TRBD1 | TRBJ2-1
CASSGDRGRGYTF | TGTGCCAGCAGCGGGGACAGGGGGCGAGGCTACACCTTC | TRBV6-5 | - | TRBD1 | TRBJ1-2
CAISGTGTGPSYEQYF | TGTGCCATCAGTGGCACCGGGACAGGGCCCTCCTACGAGCAGTACTTC | TRBV10-3 | - | TRBD1 | TRBJ2-7
CASSHRLAGAVEQYF | TGTGCCAGCAGCCATAGACTAGCGGGAGCGGTCGAGCAGTACTTC | TRBV7-2 | once | TRBD2 | TRBJ2-7
CASSHSGTPTYEQYF | TGTGCCAGCAGCCATAGCGGCACGCCGACCTACGAGCAGTACTTC | TRBV9 | - | - | TRBJ2-7
CASSHGERDGVETQYF | TGCGCCAGCAGCCATGGCGAGCGGGATGGGGTAGAGACCCAGTACTTC | TRBV4-1 | - | TRBD2 | TRBJ2-5
CASSAGTDYSPQHF | TGTGCCAGCAGTGCCGGGACAGATTATTCGCCCCAGCATTTT | TRBV2 | - | TRBD1 | TRBJ1-5
CASRLQGDTEAFF | TGTGCCAGCCGCTTACAGGGGGACACTGAAGCTTTCTTT | TRBV6-1 | - | TRBD1 | TRBJ1-1
CASSRQETQYF | TGTGCCAGCAGCCGGCAAGAGACCCAGTACTTC | TRBV6-5 | - | - | TRBJ2-5
CASSLVRETNEKLFF | TGTGCCAGCAGTTTGGTGAGGGAGACTAATGAAAAACTGTTTTTT | TRBV28 | once | - | TRBJ1-4
CASRVSGNNEQFF | TGCGCCAGCAGAGTCAGCGGGAACAATGAGCAGTTCTTC | TRBV5-1 | - | TRBD2 | TRBJ2-1
CASSLITSGSSYNEQFF | TGTGCCAGCAGCTTGATCACTAGCGGGAGCTCCTACAATGAGCAGTTCTTC | TRBV5-8 | - | TRBD2 | TRBJ2-1
CASSPFQGSIDTQYF | TGTGCCAGCAGCCCCTTTCAGGGGAGCATAGATACGCAGTATTTT | TRBV9 | - | - | TRBJ2-3
CAWNILNTEAFF | TGTGCCTGGAACATCTTGAACACTGAAGCTTTCTTT | TRBV30 | - | - | TRBJ1-1
CASSLGLGNEQFF | TGTGCCAGCAGCTTAGGACTAGGCAATGAGCAGTTCTTC | TRBV7-3 | - | TRBD2 | TRBJ2-1
CASGEDRGYEQYF | TGTGCCAGCGGAGAGGACAGGGGATACGAGCAGTACTTC | TRBV6-5 | - | TRBD1 | TRBJ2-7
CASSENRGLEQYF | TGCGCCAGCAGTGAAAACAGGGGCTTGGAGCAGTACTTC | TRBV10-1 | - | TRBD1 | TRBJ2-7
CASSLLTSGIHEQYF | TGTGCCAGCAGCTTGTTGACTAGCGGGATCCACGAGCAGTACTTC | TRBV5-4 | - | TRBD2 | TRBJ2-7
CAWSPEPGSGEQYF | TGTGCCTGGAGTCCCGAGCCCGGATCGGGCGAGCAGTACTTC | TRBV30 | once | - | TRBJ2-7
CASRSVRTGELFF | TGTGCCAGCAGATCAGTCCGTACCGGGGAGCTGTTTTTT | TRBV11-2 | - | - | TRBJ2-2